Included here is one T cell receptor beta chain sequence, with context. As yet, its antigen is unknown. This sample is drawn from a study of T cell responses to AZD1222 COVID-19 vaccine. Overall study context: Second-dose schedules of about 4 or about 12 weeks were combined.

Points from the study as a whole: The study found Spike-specific TCR breadth and depth rose after two AZD1222 doses. Clonal diversity was possibly underestimated; the donors were predominantly white British and more often female. Epitopes outside B.1.351 and B.1.1.7 mutated regions reportedly drew nearly half of spike TCRs.

Clones were sequenced by immunoSEQ multiplex PCR, and TCRdb holds only the in-frame ones, with some missing. Of about 130,000 clones detected, approximately 90% appear once; the ten largest clones hold approximately 1.5%. The V end lost 0 bases, the J end lost 5 bases, and 14 bases lay between the germline ends. The CDR3 covers 15 residues. The germline gives CDR1 LNHDA, CDR2 SQIVND (reference sequence). The chain is built from TRBV19 and TRBJ2-7, with unresolved D. The TCR was taken from an adult in good health. Specimen: peripheral blood, collected on day 0 of AZD1222 vaccination. The CDR3 loop reads CASSIDRSLVNEQYF. As DNA, the CDR3 is TGTGCCAGTAGTATAGATAGGTCCTTAGTCAACGAGCAGTACTTC.